Each of the 19 T cell receptor beta chains below was sequenced from the same sample in a study of blood T cell repertoires in COVID-19 (dated by TCRdb to between 2020 and 2021). Library preparation was by the immunoSEQ multiplex PCR assay. TCRdb's version of the immuneACCESS table is confined to in-frame rearrangements and falls short of the full clone set. An unresolved V gene accounts for under half of the shortfall where checked; the remainder is of unknown origin. For this sample the table gives fewer than 250,000 clones, of which roughly 80% were detected only once. The ten largest clonotypes hold 5% to 7% of the sample. Sequencing was done on a sample of peripheral blood. Every receptor here comes from a woman aged 55 to 70 with active or convalescent COVID-19.

The V gene is TRBV28, the J gene TRBJ2-4, with D possibly TRBD2 on 5 matching bases. V was shortened by 5 bases and J by 4 bases, with 12 bases between the two germline ends. Per germline, CDR1 MDHEN and CDR2 SYDVKM. This CDR3 comprises 14 residues. The CDR3 reads CASSPPDSKNIQYF. The DNA of the CDR3 is TGTGCCAGCAGTCCCCCGGACTCAAAAAACATTCAGTACTTC.

The chain joins TRBV5-1 to TRBJ2-5; D perhaps matches TRBD1 (6 bases). CDR3 length equals 18 residues. Germline V gene lookup returns CDR1 SGHRS and CDR2 YFSETQ. Trimming cost V 1 base and J 4 bases, with 23 bases left between them. CDR3 sequence: CASSLMPLSGTRGETQYF. The DNA of the CDR3 is TGCGCCAGCAGCTTGATGCCTCTCTCCGGGACAAGGGGAGAGACCCAGTACTTC.

The chain uses TRBV3-1 (or the pseudogene TRBV3-2) and TRBJ2-7; 12 bases line up with TRBD2. With 5 bases clipped from V and 6 bases from J, the junction kept 14 bases outside the gene matches. This CDR3 spans 17 amino acids. Germline values: CDR1 LGHDT, CDR2 YNNKEL (reference sequence). The CDR3 bases are TGTGCCAGCAGCGGATCGACTAGCGGGAGTCCGTTGGGCGAGCAGTACTTC. It codes for CASSGSTSGSPLGEQYF.

This clone was counted a few times. The chain has TRBV3-1 (or the pseudogene TRBV3-2) and TRBJ1-1; D is perhaps TRBD1 (6 bases). V lost 4 bases to trimming and J lost 10 bases, with 16 bases between them. Germline loops: CDR1 LGHDT, CDR2 YNNKEL (reference sequence). This CDR3 has 13 amino acids. The CDR3 nucleotides are TGTGCCAGCAGCCTCAGGGGCCCTTATGGAGCTTTCTTT. It encodes CASSLRGPYGAFF.

The chain recombines TRBV7-9 with TRBJ1-2, with TRBD1 as a possible D gene (5 bases). The CDR3 loop spans 16 amino acids. The V and J ends lost 5 bases and 2 bases respectively, with 18 bases between them. Germline lookup yields CDR1 SEHNR and CDR2 FQNEAQ (reference sequence). DNA of the CDR3: TGTGCCAGCAGCCGATCCCTGGGGGGGTCCAACTATGGCTACACCTTC. Its protein product is CASSRSLGGSNYGYTF.

CDR3 residues: CASSLAGGPPGETQYF. The CDR3, as DNA: TGTGCCAGCAGCTTAGCGGGAGGCCCCCCGGGGGAGACCCAGTACTTC. V is TRBV5-4 and J is TRBJ2-5, with TRBD2 identical over 9 bases. CDR3 size: 16 residues. From germline, CDR1 is SGHNT and CDR2 YYREEE (reference sequence). V was clipped by 2 bases and J by 5 bases; unmatched bases: 10.

This chain links TRBV19 with TRBJ2-3, with 7 nucleotides matching TRBD1. Germline V gene data show CDR1 as LNHDA and CDR2 as SQIVND (reference sequence). The CDR3 totals 16 residues. V dropped 5 bases and J dropped 0; count of bases not matched to a gene: 8. CDR3 sequence: CASSVSGTESTDTQYF. The DNA for the CDR3 is TGTGCCAGTAGTGTCTCCGGGACAGAAAGCACAGATACGCAGTATTTT.

This chain connects TRBV5-5 to TRBJ1-2; TRBD1 aligns across 9 bases. CDR3 size: 17 residues. Germline V lookup: CDR1 SGHKS, CDR2 YYEKEE (reference sequence). V trimming: 3 bases; J trimming: 3 bases; junction bases outside the gene matches: 12. The CDR3 DNA reads as TGTGCCAGCAGCTCTGAAACCATGGGACAGGGTGACTATGGCTACACCTTC. Residues: CASSSETMGQGDYGYTF.

The chain uses TRBV29-1 and TRBJ1-1; D remains ambiguous. This CDR3 has 12 residues. CDR1 and CDR2 (germline): SQVTM, ANQGSEA. Trimming took 3 bases from V and 3 from J, leaving 8 bases between them. The CDR3 reads CSVDNGDTEAFF. CDR3 sequence (DNA): TGCAGCGTTGACAACGGGGACACTGAAGCTTTCTTT. Based on the CDR3 plus reference TRBV29-1 and TRBJ1-1, the full variable domain is SAVISQKPSRDICQRGTSLTIQCQVDSQVTMMFWYRQQPGQSLTLIATANQGSEATYESGFVIDKFPISRPNLTFSTLTVSNMSPEDSSIYLCSVDNGDTEAFFGQGTRLTVV.

The sample holds one count of this clone. The rearrangement uses TRBV19 and TRBJ2-7; 10 bases fit TRBD1. Trimming cost V 5 bases and J 6 bases; bases outside gene matches: 10. Looked up from germline, CDR1 is LNHDA and CDR2 is SQIVND (reference sequence). This CDR3 has 15 residues. CDR3: CASSAQLGTGVEQYV. Written as DNA, the CDR3 is TGTGCCAGTAGTGCCCAGCTAGGGACAGGGGTCGAGCAGTACGTC.

The V gene is TRBV27, the J gene TRBJ1-5; TRBD1 aligns across 9 bases. The junction had 11 bases not matched to a gene; V was cut back by 6 bases and J by 5 bases. The V gene's germline CDR1 is MNHEY and CDR2 SMNVEV (reference sequence). The CDR3 sequence is 16 residues long. CDR3 residues: CASSKTADRGYQPQHF. The CDR3 DNA reads as TGTGCCAGCAGCAAAACCGCGGACAGGGGCTATCAGCCCCAGCATTTT.

The chain employs TRBV5-1 and TRBJ2-7, with 8 bases aligning to TRBD1. The CDR3 is made up of 14 amino acids. Germline V gives CDR1 SGHRS, CDR2 YFSETQ. V dropped 4 bases and J dropped 4; count of bases not matched to a gene: 7. The CDR3 DNA follows: TGCGCCAGCAGCCCCCGGACAGGGACTTACGAGCAGTACGTC. As protein: CASSPRTGTYEQYV.

The chain employs TRBV19 and TRBJ2-7, with D possibly TRBD1 on 6 matching bases. The CDR3 has 15 residues. The germline CDR1 and CDR2 sequences are LNHDA and SQIVND (reference sequence). V shed 5 bases and J shed 6 bases, with 20 bases lying between them. Here the CDR3 reads CASSEGQGPGGEQYV. CDR3 nucleotide sequence: TGTGCCAGTAGTGAGGGACAAGGACCCGGCGGCGAGCAGTACGTC.

J is TRBJ1-5 and V is TRBV5-6; tentatively, D is TRBD1 (6 bases). This CDR3 has 15 residues. V was clipped by 4 bases and J by 7 bases, with 18 bases between them. CDR1 and CDR2 (germline): SGHDT, YYEEEE. CDR3 loop: CASSTLTEGEQPQHF. CDR3 DNA: TGTGCCAGCAGCACCCTGACCGAGGGGGAGCAGCCCCAGCATTTT.

The chain uses TRBV6-4 and TRBJ2-1; TRBD2 matches at 15 bases. Per the germline V gene, CDR1 is MRHNA and CDR2 is SNTAGT. The CDR3 has 15 residues. Unmatched junction bases numbered 6, after V lost 6 bases and J lost 9 bases. The chain's CDR3 is CASRGLAGGPGEQFF. The CDR3 DNA reads as TGTGCCAGCAGGGGACTAGCGGGGGGCCCGGGTGAGCAGTTCTTC.

This rearrangement joins TRBV9 to TRBJ2-7, with 7 bases lining up with TRBD1. Germline V gene lookup returns CDR1 SGDLS and CDR2 YYNGEE. V was clipped by 3 bases and J by 3 bases; unmatched bases: 9. The CDR3 runs to 15 residues. The CDR3 nucleotides read TGTGCCAGCAGCGCCACTCTGGGGGACAGCTACGAGCAGTACTTC. Translation: CASSATLGDSYEQYF.

This chain links TRBV6-6 with TRBJ2-7, with 7 bases lining up with TRBD1. The germline gives CDR1 MNHNY, CDR2 SVGAGI (reference sequence). The trim removed 4 bases at V and 4 bases at J, leaving 10 bases unmatched. The CDR3 has 15 amino acids. The CDR3 DNA is TGTGCCAGCAGTTTCGGCAGACAGGGATTTTACGAGCAGTACGTC. Its translation is CASSFGRQGFYEQYV.

The CDR3 DNA is TGTGCCAGCAGCTTGTCTCAGGCTAATGAAAAACTGTTTTTT. Protein product: CASSLSQANEKLFF. The genes are TRBV5-4 and TRBJ1-4; D is undetermined. CDR1 SGHNT and CDR2 YYREEE come from the germline V gene (reference sequence). V shed 1 base and J shed 3 bases, with 7 bases lying between them. This CDR3 contains 14 residues.

As concerns this clone: An end of the junction does not agree with germline; a read error may underlie this. J is TRBJ2-5 and V is TRBV2; 9 bases map to TRBD1. Germline V lookup: CDR1 SNHLY, CDR2 FYNNEI. This CDR3 is built from 13 residues. This CDR3 reads CASSEARSTGGNF. The CDR3 DNA sequence: TGTGCCAGCAGTGAAGCCCGATCGACAGGGGGGAACTTC.